The 6 T cell receptor beta chains below come from one sample, sequenced in a study of OX40 agonist ivuxolimab in advanced cancers. The library relied on the immunoSEQ multiplex PCR assay. TCRdb re-hosts the immuneACCESS table, in-frame sequences only. Its copies lack some clones; in the studies checked, an unresolved V gene accounts for under half of them, and the cause for the rest is not known. The sample table shows tens of thousands of clones, and around 87% are seen once. Roughly 0.35% of the sample comes from the top ten. Sequenced here: CD4+ or CD8+ T cells sorted from blood, sampled in a trial of the OX40 agonist ivuxolimab. These receptors were collected from an adult with an advanced solid tumor such as melanoma, head and neck, liver or kidney cancer.

V and J are TRBV19 and TRBJ1-1, with D maybe TRBD1 (5 bases). The V gene's germline CDR1 is LNHDA and CDR2 SQIVND (reference sequence). There are 14 residues in the CDR3. V was pared by 7 bases and J by 0 bases, with 12 bases between. The CDR3 reads CASKRQRVNTEAFF. The CDR3 coding sequence is TGTGCCAGTAAACGACAGAGGGTGAACACTGAAGCTTTCTTT.

The chain uses TRBV7-9 and TRBJ2-1; a weak D match, TRBD1 (5 bases). Germline lookup yields CDR1 SEHNR and CDR2 FQNEAQ (reference sequence). The CDR3 totals 12 residues. The ends were cut back, 5 bases at V and 8 bases at J, with 10 bases in the middle. In DNA, the CDR3 is TGTGCCAGCAGCCCCCAGGGCGATGAGCAGTTCTTC. This codes for CASSPQGDEQFF.

The sample holds one count of this clone. The rearrangement links TRBV5-6 to TRBJ2-5, with D hard to call. The V and J ends lost 4 bases and 5 bases respectively, with 9 bases between them. In germline, CDR1 is SGHDT, CDR2 YYEEEE. The CDR3 covers 12 residues. The CDR3 DNA is TGTGCCAGCAGCCCTCGCCGGGAGACCCAGTACTTC. This encodes CASSPRRETQYF.

The CDR3 spells CASSYDTAGTRFF. In DNA form, the CDR3 reads TGTGCCAGCAGTTACGATACGGCAGGGACGAGGTTCTTC. This chain uses TRBV6-5 with TRBJ2-1, with D perhaps assigned TRBD1 or TRBD2 (5 bases each). Trimming left V 2 bases short and J 15 bases short, with 17 bases between. Germline values: CDR1 MNHEY, CDR2 SVGAGI. The CDR3 loop spans 13 amino acids.

The chain carries TRBV2 and TRBJ2-1, with 7 bases identical to TRBD2. This CDR3 has 16 amino acids. V lost 3 bases, J lost 2 bases, and 7 bases stayed unmatched. The germline V gene encodes CDR1 SNHLY and CDR2 FYNNEI. This chain's CDR3 is CASSESLGRAYNEQFF. The CDR3 DNA is TGTGCCAGCAGTGAGAGTTTAGGGAGGGCCTACAATGAGCAGTTCTTC. Supplemented by reference TRBV2 and TRBJ2-1, the full variable domain reads EPEVTQTPSHQVTQMGQEVILRCVPISNHLYFYWYRQILGQKVEFLVSFYNNEISEKSEIFDDQFSVERPDGSNFTLKIRSTKLEDSAMYFCASSESLGRAYNEQFFGPGTRLTVL.

The V and J genes are TRBV6-5 and TRBJ1-5; 8 nucleotides agree with TRBD1. The CDR3 runs 14 residues. Trimming at V came to 6 bases and at J to 2 bases, leaving 3 bases not matched to a gene. CDR1 and CDR2 from the germline V gene are MNHEY and SVGAGI. Here the CDR3 DNA reads TGTGCCAGCAGGCTACAGGGGGGCAATCAGCCCCAGCATTTT. It specifies CASRLQGGNQPQHF.